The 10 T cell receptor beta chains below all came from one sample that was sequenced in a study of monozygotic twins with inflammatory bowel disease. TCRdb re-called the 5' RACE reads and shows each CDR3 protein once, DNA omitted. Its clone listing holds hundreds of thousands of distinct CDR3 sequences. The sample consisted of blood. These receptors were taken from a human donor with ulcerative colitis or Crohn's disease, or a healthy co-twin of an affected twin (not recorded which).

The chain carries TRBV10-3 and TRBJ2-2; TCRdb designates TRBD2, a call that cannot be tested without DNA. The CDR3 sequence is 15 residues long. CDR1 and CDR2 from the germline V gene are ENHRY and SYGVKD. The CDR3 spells CAISRTSGHVGELFF.

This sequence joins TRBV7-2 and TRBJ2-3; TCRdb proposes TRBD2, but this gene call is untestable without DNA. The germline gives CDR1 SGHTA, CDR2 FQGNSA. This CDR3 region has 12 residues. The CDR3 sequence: CASSLELAALDF. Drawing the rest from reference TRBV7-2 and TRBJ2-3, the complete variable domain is GAGVSQSPSNKVTEKGKDVELRCDPISGHTALYWYRQSLGQGLEFLIYFQGNSAPDKSGLPSDRFSAERTGGSVSTLTIQRTQQEDSAVYLCASSLELAALDFGPGTRLTVL.

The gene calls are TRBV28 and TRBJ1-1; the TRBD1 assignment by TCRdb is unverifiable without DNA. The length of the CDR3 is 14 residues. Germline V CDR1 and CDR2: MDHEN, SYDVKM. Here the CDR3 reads CASSLRQGSTEAFF.

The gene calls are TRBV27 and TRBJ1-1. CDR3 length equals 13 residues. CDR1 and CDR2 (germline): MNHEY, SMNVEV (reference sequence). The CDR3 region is CASSSTLNTEAFF.

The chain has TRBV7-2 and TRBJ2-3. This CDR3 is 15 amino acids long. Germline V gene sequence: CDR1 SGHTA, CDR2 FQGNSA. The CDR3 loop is CASSSRLERTDTQYF.

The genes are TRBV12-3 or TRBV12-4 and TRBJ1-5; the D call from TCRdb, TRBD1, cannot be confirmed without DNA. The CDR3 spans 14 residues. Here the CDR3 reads CASTGQNSNQPQHF.

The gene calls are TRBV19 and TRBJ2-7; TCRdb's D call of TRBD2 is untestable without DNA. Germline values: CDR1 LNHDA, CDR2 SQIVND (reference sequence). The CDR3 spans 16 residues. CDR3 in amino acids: CASSRYGTSGSGEQYF.

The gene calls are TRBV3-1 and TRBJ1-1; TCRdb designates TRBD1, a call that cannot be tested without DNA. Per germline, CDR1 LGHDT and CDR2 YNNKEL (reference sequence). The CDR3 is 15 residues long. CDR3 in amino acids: CASSQVLQGGIEAFF. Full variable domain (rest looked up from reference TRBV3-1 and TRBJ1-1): DTAVSQTPKYLVTQMGNDKSIKCEQNLGHDTMYWYKQDSKKFLKIMFSYNNKELIINETVPNRFSPKSPDKAHLNLHINSLELGDSAVYFCASSQVLQGGIEAFFGQGTRLTVV.

The CDR3 loop reads CASSLVPTSGGANKPGELFF. The V call is TRBV7-6, the J call TRBJ2-2; TCRdb's D call, TRBD2, is unchecked because there is no DNA. Germline V gene data show CDR1 as SGHVS and CDR2 as FNYEAQ. This CDR3 comprises 20 residues.

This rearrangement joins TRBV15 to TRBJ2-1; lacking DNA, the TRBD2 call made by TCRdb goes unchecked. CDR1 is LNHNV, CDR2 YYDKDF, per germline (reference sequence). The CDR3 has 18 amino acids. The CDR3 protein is CATSRDGTSGRFYNEQFF.